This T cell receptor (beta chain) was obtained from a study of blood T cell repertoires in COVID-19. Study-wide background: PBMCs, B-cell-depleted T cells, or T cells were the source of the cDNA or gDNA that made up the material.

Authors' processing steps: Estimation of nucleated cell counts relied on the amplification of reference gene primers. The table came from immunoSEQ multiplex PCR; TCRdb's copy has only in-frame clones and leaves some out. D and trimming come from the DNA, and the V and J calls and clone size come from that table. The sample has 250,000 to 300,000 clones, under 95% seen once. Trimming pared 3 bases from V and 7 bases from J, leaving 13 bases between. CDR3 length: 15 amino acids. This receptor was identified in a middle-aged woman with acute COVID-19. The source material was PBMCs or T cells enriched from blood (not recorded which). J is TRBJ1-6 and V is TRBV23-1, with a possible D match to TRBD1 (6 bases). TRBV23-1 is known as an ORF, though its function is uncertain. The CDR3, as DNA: TGCGCCAGCAGTCAGGAGAGGGGGTACAATTCACCCCTCCACTTT. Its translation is CASSQERGYNSPLHF.